This passage covers 9 T cell receptor beta chains from one sample sequenced in a study of T cell responses to AZD1222 COVID-19 vaccine. Generated by immunoSEQ multiplex PCR, the TCRdb table keeps only in-frame clones and is missing some. The sample contains fewer than 85,000 clones, 90% of which appear only once. This sample comprised peripheral blood, obtained on day 0 of AZD1222 vaccination. These receptors were collected from an adult in good health.

The genes are TRBV6-5 and TRBJ1-5, with TRBD1 identical over 8 bases. The CDR3 consists of 13 residues. Germline V CDR1 and CDR2: MNHEY, SVGAGI. V lost 6 bases to trimming and J lost 3 bases; unmatched junction nucleotides: 1. The CDR3 reads CASRGQVNQPQHF. For the CDR3, the DNA is TGTGCCAGCAGGGGACAGGTCAATCAGCCCCAGCATTTT.

The chain has TRBV20-1 and TRBJ2-7, with 10 bases matching TRBD1. From germline, CDR1 is DFQATT and CDR2 SNEGSKA (reference sequence). The J segment lost 6 bases and the V segment lost 3 bases, leaving 8 bases of the junction unmatched. The CDR3 is 14 residues long. The CDR3 here is CSASPRTGGSEQYF. CDR3 DNA: TGCAGTGCTAGTCCCAGGACAGGGGGATCCGAGCAGTACTTC.

V is TRBV27 and J is TRBJ2-6, with no clear D. V lost 5 bases and J 0 bases, leaving 23 bases between the germline ends. Germline-derived CDR1 and CDR2 are MNHEY and SMNVEV (reference sequence). The CDR3 is made up of 20 amino acids. The CDR3 reads CASSPIYSPGALSGANVLTF. The DNA for the CDR3 is TGTGCCAGCAGTCCCATATATAGCCCCGGAGCGCTCTCTGGGGCCAACGTCCTGACTTTC.

The V and J genes are TRBV25-1 and TRBJ2-6; D may be TRBD1 (5 bases). CDR1 and CDR2 (germline): MGHDK, SYGVNS. The CDR3 covers 15 residues. The V gene lost 2 bases and the J gene lost 3 bases, with 8 bases spanning the gap. CDR3 nucleotide sequence: TGTGCCAGCAGTGAACCAGGGCTTGGGGCCAACGTCCTGACTTTC. Encoded protein: CASSEPGLGANVLTF. Complete variable domain (other parts from reference TRBV25-1 and TRBJ2-6): EADIYQTPRYLVIGTGKKITLECSQTMGHDKMYWYQQDPGMELHLIHYSYGVNSTEKGDLSSESTVSRIRTEHFPLTLESARPSHTSQYLCASSEPGLGANVLTFGAGSRLTVL.

The chain employs TRBV6-5 and TRBJ1-4, with 7 bases lining up with TRBD1. The CDR3 has 13 amino acids. V shed 10 bases and J 3 bases; nucleotides not matched to a gene: 5. The germline CDR1 and CDR2 sequences are MNHEY and SVGAGI. CDR3 residues: CATADRPNEKLFF. The CDR3 DNA follows: TGTGCCACCGCGGACAGGCCTAATGAAAAACTGTTTTTT.

The V and J genes are TRBV7-3 and TRBJ2-2, with unresolved D. Deletions cut 1 base from V and 7 bases from J, with 4 bases between. The CDR3 consists of 12 residues. From germline, CDR1 is SGHTA and CDR2 FQGTGA. CDR3: CASSLISGELFF. CDR3 coding DNA: TGTGCCAGCAGCTTAATAAGCGGGGAGCTGTTTTTT.

The CDR3 sequence is CASLNPPGAGGNEQFF. CDR3 coding DNA: TGTGCCAGCCTCAACCCCCCCGGTGCAGGGGGCAATGAGCAGTTCTTC. The genes are TRBV28 and TRBJ2-1; 7 nucleotides agree with TRBD1. CDR1 MDHEN and CDR2 SYDVKM come from the germline V gene. Trimming took 8 bases from V and 6 from J; bases not matched to a gene: 16. This CDR3 spans 16 amino acids.

This clone was seen only once. This chain links TRBV6-5 with TRBJ2-7, with TRBD1 matching 9 bases. The trim removed 10 bases at V and 0 bases at J, leaving 4 bases unmatched. CDR1 and CDR2 (germline): MNHEY, SVGAGI. The CDR3 is made up of 13 amino acids. CDR3 protein: CATRDRVSYEQYF. The CDR3 region has the DNA TGTGCCACCCGGGACAGGGTCTCCTACGAGCAGTACTTC.

V gene TRBV2 combines with J gene TRBJ2-2; D is undetermined. The CDR3 covers 13 residues. In germline, CDR1 is SNHLY, CDR2 FYNNEI. The V end was cut by 4 bases, the J end by 5 bases, with 8 bases between. In DNA, the CDR3 is TGTGCCAGCAGTGGTTGGCAAACCGGGGAGCTGTTTTTT. Its translation: CASSGWQTGELFF. Variable domain in full (rest from reference TRBV2 and TRBJ2-2): EPEVTQTPSHQVTQMGQEVILRCVPISNHLYFYWYRQILGQKVEFLVSFYNNEISEKSEIFDDQFSVERPDGSNFTLKIRSTKLEDSAMYFCASSGWQTGELFFGEGSRLTVL.